The 19 T cell receptor beta chains presented below share a single source sample, sequenced in a study of T cell responses to AZD1222 COVID-19 vaccine. Clones were read by immunoSEQ multiplex PCR, and TCRdb kept only the in-frame ones, dropping some. The sample shows over 90,000 clones, over 75% of them seen only once. The sequenced sample was peripheral blood, obtained on day 0 of AZD1222 vaccination. The receptors come from an adult in good health.

This rearrangement joins TRBV7-9 to TRBJ1-2; D not resolved. The V end was cut by 2 bases, the J end by 2 bases, with 15 bases between. This CDR3 is built from 16 residues. Germline CDR1 reads SEHNR; CDR2 reads FQNEAQ (reference sequence). CDR3 coding DNA: TGTGCCAGCAGCTTATTACCTACGGGCTCAAACTATGGCTACACCTTC. The encoded protein is CASSLLPTGSNYGYTF.

This clone was recorded once. This chain links TRBV5-4 with TRBJ2-7; 15 bases match TRBD2. The CDR3 extends over 17 amino acids. Germline CDR1 and CDR2: SGHNT and YYREEE (reference sequence). The trim removed 1 base at V and 5 bases at J, leaving 7 bases unmatched. The CDR3 DNA reads TGTGCCAGCAGCTTGTGGGGACTAGCGGGAGGATGGAACGAGCAGTACTTC. Its protein product is CASSLWGLAGGWNEQYF.

The rearrangement uses TRBV14 and TRBJ2-3; no clear D gene. The ends were cut back, 6 bases at V and 3 bases at J, with 10 bases in the middle. In germline, CDR1 is SGHDN, CDR2 FVKESK. There are 13 residues in the CDR3. CDR3 sequence reads: CASRQFGTDTQYF. The CDR3 nucleotides are TGTGCCAGCAGACAATTTGGTACAGATACGCAGTATTTT.

The chain employs TRBV7-9 and TRBJ2-3; D call uncertain. This CDR3 contains 16 residues. The germline CDR1 and CDR2 sequences are SEHNR and FQNEAQ (reference sequence). The V gene lost 8 bases and the J gene lost 0 bases, with 18 bases spanning the gap. The CDR3 DNA sequence: TGTGCCAGCTTAAAATCGGCGGTATTGAGCACAGATACGCAGTATTTT. This sequence encodes CASLKSAVLSTDTQYF.

The V call is TRBV29-1, the J call TRBJ2-7, with no clear D. Germline V gene data show CDR1 as SQVTM and CDR2 as ANQGSEA. The CDR3 sequence is 13 residues long. The V and J ends lost 2 bases and 2 bases respectively, with 10 bases between them. CDR3 amino acids: CSVENPATYEQYF. The CDR3 DNA is TGCAGCGTTGAAAATCCCGCTACCTACGAGCAGTACTTC.

The chain uses TRBV6-5 and TRBJ1-3; D call uncertain. Germline V gene data show CDR1 as MNHEY and CDR2 as SVGAGI. The CDR3 sequence is 14 residues long. V was clipped by 5 bases and J by 1 base, with 9 bases between them. The CDR3 DNA is TGTGCCAGCAGTCGTGCCGTTTCTGGAAACACCATATATTTT. It encodes CASSRAVSGNTIYF.

V gene TRBV7-2 combines with J gene TRBJ1-3, with 10 bases aligning to TRBD1. V dropped 5 bases and J dropped 4; count of bases not matched to a gene: 8. Germline V gene data show CDR1 as SGHTA and CDR2 as FQGNSA. The CDR3 covers 16 residues. The CDR3 DNA reads as TGTGCCAGCAGCCGGGACAGGGGATCTACCGGAAACACCATATATTTT. As protein: CASSRDRGSTGNTIYF.

The sample holds one count of this clone. The chain joins TRBV28 to TRBJ1-2; 9 nucleotides align to TRBD1. The CDR3 runs to 16 residues. The V segment lost 2 bases and the J segment 2 bases; nucleotides outside the gene matches: 6. From germline, CDR1 is MDHEN and CDR2 SYDVKM. CDR3 residues: CASSLGTGTNNYGYTF. The DNA for the CDR3 is TGTGCCAGCAGTTTAGGGACAGGGACGAACAACTATGGCTACACCTTC.

The chain couples TRBV5-1 to TRBJ1-2; TRBD1 aligns across 7 bases. Germline V gives CDR1 SGHRS, CDR2 YFSETQ. V shed 0 bases, J shed 4 bases, and the junction held 6 bases outside the gene matches. This CDR3 has 15 residues. CDR3 nucleotides: TGCGCCAGCAGCTTGGAAGGACAGGACCTCTATGGCTACACCTTC. As protein: CASSLEGQDLYGYTF.

This chain links TRBV27 with TRBJ2-7, with TRBD1 matching over 9 bases. The CDR3 covers 14 residues. V lost 3 bases to trimming and J lost 3 bases; unmatched junction nucleotides: 3. Looked up from germline, CDR1 is MNHEY and CDR2 is SMNVEV (reference sequence). The DNA of the CDR3 is TGTGCCAGCAGTTTCGGGACAGGGAGCTACGAGCAGTACTTC. This codes for CASSFGTGSYEQYF.

In DNA form, the CDR3 reads TGCGCCAGCAGCCAAGATCACGGGAGGGCCTACGAGCAGTACTTC. Amino acids: CASSQDHGRAYEQYF. The chain has TRBV4-1 and TRBJ2-7; TRBD2 matches 8 bases. CDR1 and CDR2 from the germline V gene are MGHRA and YSYEKL. CDR3 size: 15 residues. V was pared by 0 bases and J by 2 bases, with 3 bases of the junction left unmatched.

This chain links TRBV18 with TRBJ1-2, with TRBD1 as a possible D gene (6 bases). Germline V gives CDR1 KGHSH, CDR2 LQKENI. Trimming took 0 bases from V and 2 from J, leaving 10 bases between them. The CDR3 has 15 residues. CDR3 protein: CASSPPSGVNYGYTF. CDR3 nucleotide sequence: TGTGCCAGCTCACCACCCTCAGGGGTGAACTATGGCTACACCTTC. Full variable domain (remainder filled in from reference TRBV18 and TRBJ1-2): NAGVMQNPRHLVRRRGQEARLRCSPMKGHSHVYWYRQLPEEGLKFMVYLQKENIIDESGMPKERFSAEFPKEGPSILRIQQVVRGDSAAYFCASSPPSGVNYGYTFGSGTRLTVV.

This rearrangement joins TRBV5-1 to TRBJ1-4; a weak D match, TRBD1 (5 bases). Looked up from germline, CDR1 is SGHRS and CDR2 is YFSETQ. The CDR3 is made up of 14 amino acids. Trimming took 6 bases from V and 8 from J, leaving 17 bases between them. CDR3 nucleotide sequence: TGCGCCAGCACTACCGGGACCCTAAGGGAAAAACTGTTTTTT. It is translated as CASTTGTLREKLFF.

This rearrangement joins TRBV7-2 to TRBJ1-1; D remains ambiguous. The CDR3 has 15 amino acids. V gave up 2 bases and J gave up 0 bases, with 10 bases separating them. Germline V gene lookup returns CDR1 SGHTA and CDR2 FQGNSA. The CDR3 loop is CASSLRIPLNTEAFF. The DNA for the CDR3 is TGTGCCAGCAGCTTACGCATACCCCTGAACACTGAAGCTTTCTTT.

This clone was seen once. The chain recombines TRBV2 with TRBJ1-1, with unresolved D. Germline V CDR1 and CDR2: SNHLY, FYNNEI. The CDR3 loop spans 13 amino acids. Trimming pared 6 bases from V and 4 bases from J, leaving 12 bases between. Written as DNA, the CDR3 is TGTGCCAGCAGCCCCCAACATGGCACTGAAGCTTTCTTT. Translation: CASSPQHGTEAFF.

The genes are TRBV24-1 and TRBJ2-1; possible D gene TRBD2, 5 bases. Trimming removed 2 bases at V and 10 bases at J, with 8 bases between. Germline CDR1 KGHDR, CDR2 SFDVKD. The CDR3 spans 12 residues. CDR3 in DNA: TGTGCCACCAGTGATTATGTAGCGGAGCAGTTCTTC. It encodes CATSDYVAEQFF.

The J gene is TRBJ1-1, the V gene TRBV11-2, with 7 bases that match TRBD1. The germline CDR1 and CDR2 sequences are SGHAT and FQNNGV. The CDR3 is 14 residues long. V gave up 4 bases and J gave up 5 bases; unmatched junction bases: 7. The DNA of the CDR3 is TGTGCCAGCAGCTCACAGGGGCCCGGGACTGAAGCTTTCTTT. Its protein product is CASSSQGPGTEAFF.

This chain joins TRBV10-3 and TRBJ1-1; D is ambiguous. The CDR3 has 16 residues. Germline CDR1 ENHRY, CDR2 SYGVKD. V was trimmed by 7 bases and J by 1 base, leaving 19 bases between them. The CDR3 spells CAITPSPRGSNTEAFF. CDR3 bases: TGTGCCATCACCCCCTCTCCTCGCGGATCGAACACTGAAGCTTTCTTT.

V is TRBV19 and J is TRBJ1-4; D remains ambiguous. This CDR3 is 15 amino acids long. Trimming took off 7 bases at V and 5 bases at J, with 17 bases between the two ends. From germline, CDR1 is LNHDA and CDR2 SQIVND (reference sequence). CDR3: CASTSAVQTNEKLFF. CDR3 bases: TGTGCCAGTACCTCCGCGGTACAGACGAATGAAAAACTGTTTTTT.